The 4 T cell receptor beta chains below all came from one sample that was sequenced in a study of OX40 agonist ivuxolimab in advanced cancers. Clones were sequenced by immunoSEQ multiplex PCR, and TCRdb holds only the in-frame ones, with some missing. The table includes about 45,000 clones, 85% to 90% detected once. The specimen was CD4+ or CD8+ T cells sorted from blood, collected in a trial of the OX40 agonist ivuxolimab. These receptors were collected from an adult with an advanced solid tumor such as melanoma, head and neck, liver or kidney cancer.

The chain combines TRBV28 with TRBJ2-5, with D hard to call. The CDR3 runs to 12 residues. V was cut by 6 bases and J by 4 bases, with 9 bases left in between. Germline V gene lookup returns CDR1 MDHEN and CDR2 SYDVKM. This chain's CDR3 is CASSSLLETQYF. CDR3 nucleotides: TGTGCCAGCAGCTCCCTTCTAGAGACCCAGTACTTC.

The chain recombines TRBV5-1 with TRBJ2-7, with TRBD2 identical over 9 bases. The CDR3 runs 16 residues. CDR1 is SGHRS and CDR2 is YFSETQ in the germline V gene. Trimming took 0 bases from V and 0 from J; bases not matched to a gene: 4. CDR3 nucleotide sequence: TGCGCCAGCAGCTTGGGAAGTAGCGGGAGCTCCTACGAGCAGTACTTC. Protein sequence: CASSLGSSGSSYEQYF.

This chain joins TRBV5-5 and TRBJ1-5; D is ambiguous. This CDR3 contains 14 residues. V lost 1 base to trimming and J lost 3 bases, with 8 bases between them. CDR1 and CDR2 (germline): SGHKS, YYEKEE (reference sequence). CDR3 sequence reads: CASSLRSDNQPQHF. The CDR3 DNA reads as TGTGCCAGCAGCTTGAGGAGTGACAATCAGCCCCAGCATTTT.

This clone has a single count. V and J are TRBV7-9 and TRBJ2-1, with 7 nucleotides matching TRBD2. Germline loops: CDR1 SEHNR, CDR2 FQNEAQ (reference sequence). This CDR3 has 13 amino acids. J lost 6 bases, V lost 2 bases, and 1 base had no gene match. The chain's CDR3 is CASSLSGANEQFF. The CDR3 DNA is TGTGCCAGCAGCTTAAGCGGGGCCAATGAGCAGTTCTTC. The full variable domain, rest sourced from reference TRBV7-9 and TRBJ2-1, is DTGVSQNPRHKITKRGQNVTFRCDPISEHNRLYWYRQTLGQGPEFLTYFQNEAQLEKSRLLSDRFSAERPKGSFSTLEIQRTEQGDSAMYLCASSLSGANEQFFGPGTRLTVL.